Detailed here is one T cell receptor beta chain. The antigen remains undetermined. The germline V gene encodes CDR1 SGHTS and CDR2 YDEGEE. V lost 0 bases to trimming and J lost 8 bases; unmatched junction nucleotides: 8. This CDR3 is built from 15 residues. This sample is part of a study of T cell responses to AZD1222 COVID-19 vaccine. Study in general: The analysis combined second doses at about 4 or about 12 weeks.

Using immunoSEQ multiplex PCR, the repertoire was profiled, and TCRdb retains in-frame clones only, with some absent. This sample has roughly 70,000 clones, with approximately 85% found just once. Study results and caveats: Repertoires were obtained solely post-peak T cell response. Once two AZD1222 doses were given, Spike-specific TCR breadth and depth went up.

The sample consisted of peripheral blood, taken on day 0 of AZD1222 vaccination. The chain links TRBV5-8 to TRBJ2-1; 7 bases line up with TRBD2. The clonotype comes from an adult in good health. As DNA, the CDR3 is TGTGCCAGCAGCTTGGAGTCGCGGGGGAGGGATGAGCAGTTCTTC. Protein product: CASSLESRGRDEQFF.